This is a list of T cell receptor beta chains from one sample in a study of patients and donors after allogeneic stem cell transplantation. TCRdb processed the RT-PCR reads anew with MiXCR; each CDR3 protein has one entry. The table shows about 230,000 distinct CDR3 sequences, with roughly 14% occurring only once. What was sequenced was blood, either unsorted or a sorted T cell fraction (not recorded which). Every receptor here comes from a human donor who was either an allogeneic HSCT recipient or a stem cell or donor lymphocyte infusion donor (not recorded which). It is not recorded whose cells these are; they may come from a transplant donor. Each CDR3 is given with its conserved first and last residue. D genes are given only for firm matches. The size of a clone is reported for some rows only, either as once, few or many, or as a class for expanded clones.

J gene	V gene	clone size	D gene	CDR3 length	CDR3 DNA	CDR3 protein
TRBJ2-5	TRBV12-3/TRBV12-4	many	-	14	TGTGCCAGCAGTTTAGGCCAGGGGCAGGAGACCCAGTACTTC	CASSLGQGQETQYF
TRBJ1-1	TRBV4-1	many	TRBD1	15	TGCGCCAGCAGCCAGGGGGACAGGGTGAACACTGAAGCTTTCTTT	CASSQGDRVNTEAFF
TRBJ2-5	TRBV20-1	-	TRBD2	14	TGCAGTGCAGAGACTAGCGGGGGCCAAGAGACCCAGTACTTC	CSAETSGGQETQYF
TRBJ1-2	TRBV27	few	-	14	TGTGCCAGCGGCGAGTTCGGCAGGGGAGGTGGCTACACCTTC	CASGEFGRGGGYTF
TRBJ1-6	TRBV12-3/TRBV12-4	-	-	14	TGTGCCAGCAGTGAACGGGGGATGAATTCACCCCTCCACTTT	CASSERGMNSPLHF
TRBJ2-3	TRBV7-2	few	-	15	TGTGCCAGCAGCGGGGTGCGCGGGGTCACAGATACGCAGTATTTT	CASSGVRGVTDTQYF
TRBJ2-5	TRBV2	few	TRBD1	13	TGTGCCATGCAGACAGGGTCGTTTCAGACCCAGTACTTC	CAMQTGSFQTQYF
TRBJ2-1	TRBV2	few	-	16	TGTGCCAGCAGTGAAGCAAGGGGGAGGGGATACAATGAGCAGTTCTTC	CASSEARGRGYNEQFF
TRBJ1-6	TRBV2	few	-	15	TGTGCCAGCAGTGGTGGGAGCTCCTATAATTCACCCCTCCACTTT	CASSGGSSYNSPLHF
TRBJ1-5	TRBV23-1	-	-	16	TGCGCCAGCAACCAAACTGGTCCAGCGGTTGGCCAGCCCCAGCATTTT	CASNQTGPAVGQPQHF
TRBJ2-1	TRBV14	-	-	14	TGTGCCAGCAGCCAAGAGTGGGTTGCCAATGAGCAGTTCTTC	CASSQEWVANEQFF
TRBJ1-2	TRBV11-2	-	-	15	TGTGCCAGCATCGACCCCGGGGCCCGATTCTATGGCTACACCTTC	CASIDPGARFYGYTF
TRBJ2-2	TRBV11-2	-	-	17	TGTGCCAGCAGCCGACCGATCGACACCCTACGCACCGGGGAGCTGTTTTTT	CASSRPIDTLRTGELFF
TRBJ2-2	TRBV6-1	few	-	14	TGTGCCAGCAGTGGAGGGGATAACACCGGGGAGCTGTTTTTT	CASSGGDNTGELFF
TRBJ2-5	TRBV6-1	-	-	14	TGTGCCAGCAGGCCCATACTGGGGAGGGAGACCCAGTACTTC	CASRPILGRETQYF